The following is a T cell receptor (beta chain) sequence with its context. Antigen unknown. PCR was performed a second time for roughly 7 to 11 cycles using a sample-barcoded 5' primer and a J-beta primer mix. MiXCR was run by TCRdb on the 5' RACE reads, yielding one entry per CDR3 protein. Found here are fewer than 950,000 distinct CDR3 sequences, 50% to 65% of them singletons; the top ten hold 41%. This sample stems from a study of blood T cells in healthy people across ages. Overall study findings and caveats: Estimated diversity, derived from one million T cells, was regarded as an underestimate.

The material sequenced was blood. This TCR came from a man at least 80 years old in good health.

The CDR3 sequence is CASSSFGQAENIQYF. CDR3 sequence (DNA): TGCGCCAGCAGCTCTTTCGGACAGGCTGAAAACATTCAGTACTTC. This chain connects TRBV5-1 to TRBJ2-4; 7 positions agree with TRBD1. The CDR3 sequence is 15 residues long. Germline V CDR1 and CDR2: SGHRS, YFSETQ. The junction had 8 bases not matched to a gene; V was cut back by 3 bases and J by 5 bases.